A single sample is the source of the 9 T cell receptor beta chains below, sequenced in a study of blood T cell repertoires in COVID-19 (dated by TCRdb to about 2020). Preparation of the library involved the immunoSEQ multiplex PCR assay. Here the immuneACCESS table is served through TCRdb, limited to in-frame sequences with V and J called. Missing clones are a known gap in these copies; in checked studies unresolved V genes cover under half, and the rest lacks a known reason. Within this sample are about 240,000 clones, with approximately 80% of them counted one time only. Of the sample, 5% to 8% falls within the top ten clones. The material sequenced was peripheral blood. The receptors originated from a woman aged 55 to 70 with active or convalescent COVID-19.

The V and J genes are TRBV11-1 and TRBJ2-3; tentatively, D is TRBD1 (6 bases). The CDR3 is 17 residues long. The V end lost 0 bases, the J end lost 1 base, and 14 bases lay between the germline ends. The germline gives CDR1 SGHAT, CDR2 FQDESV (reference sequence). The CDR3 DNA reads as TGTGCCAGCAGCTTAGCGAATGCAGGGGTAGGCACAGATACGCAGTATTTT. Amino acid sequence: CASSLANAGVGTDTQYF.

This chain's CDR3 is CASSFIAPLSLASRGQYF. In DNA, the CDR3 is TGTGCCAGCAGCTTCATCGCCCCCCTCAGTCTAGCCAGCCGGGGGCAGTACTTC. V is TRBV7-8 and J is TRBJ2-7; the D gene is possibly TRBD2 (5 bases). Germline values: CDR1 SGHVS, CDR2 FQNEAQ. V shed 3 bases and J shed 9 bases, with 30 bases lying between them. CDR3 length: 18 amino acids. The full variable domain, with the rest looked up from reference TRBV7-8 and TRBJ2-7, is GAGVSQSPRYKVAKRGQDVALRCDPISGHVSLFWYQQALGQGPEFLTYFQNEAQLDKSGLPSDRFFAERPEGSVSTLKIQRTQQEDSAVYLCASSFIAPLSLASRGQYFGPGTRLTVT.

The DNA of the CDR3 is TGTGCCAGCAGCTTAGTGGCTAGCGGCACAGATACGCAGTATTTT. This codes for CASSLVASGTDTQYF. This chain uses TRBV11-1 with TRBJ2-3; D is perhaps TRBD2 (6 bases). V was pared by 1 base and J by 1 base, with 9 bases between. CDR1 SGHAT and CDR2 FQDESV come from the germline V gene (reference sequence). The CDR3 has 15 residues.

The chain joins TRBV5-5 to TRBJ2-2; TRBD1 might be the D (5 bases). Germline CDR1 and CDR2: SGHKS and YYEKEE (reference sequence). This CDR3 spans 16 amino acids. With 0 bases removed from V and 4 bases from J, the gap between germline ends came to 13 bases. The CDR3 coding sequence is TGTGCCAGCAGCTTGGCTCCTGACAGCATCACCGGGGAGCTGTTTTTT. Translating it yields CASSLAPDSITGELFF.

V gene TRBV7-2 combines with J gene TRBJ2-6; 11 nucleotides align to TRBD1. This CDR3 comprises 19 residues. Germline V CDR1 and CDR2: SGHTA, FQGNSA. The V and J ends lost 1 base and 0 bases, in that order; junction bases with no gene match: 5. The CDR3 loop is CASSLVMGQGGSGANVLTF. In DNA, the CDR3 is TGTGCCAGCAGCTTAGTGATGGGACAGGGGGGCTCTGGGGCCAACGTCCTGACTTTC.

This clone was counted once. The rearrangement joins TRBV20-1 to TRBJ2-1; D ambiguous. This CDR3 is built from 11 residues. Germline V gene sequence: CDR1 DFQATT, CDR2 SNEGSKA (reference sequence). V was trimmed by 6 bases and J by 4 bases, leaving 7 bases between them. CDR3 amino acids: CSATQYNEQFF. CDR3 sequence (DNA): TGCAGTGCCACACAATACAATGAGCAGTTCTTC.

The genes are TRBV28 and TRBJ2-5; 9 nucleotides align to TRBD1. The CDR3 is made up of 16 amino acids. The germline gives CDR1 MDHEN, CDR2 SYDVKM. Losses at the gene ends were 6 bases for V and 5 bases for J; bases not matched to a gene: 13. The CDR3 protein is CASSPTGGEVGETQYF. The DNA for the CDR3 is TGTGCCAGCAGCCCTACAGGGGGCGAAGTGGGGGAGACCCAGTACTTC. Full variable domain (remainder filled in from reference TRBV28 and TRBJ2-5): DVKVTQSSRYLVKRTGEKVFLECVQDMDHENMFWYRQDPGLGLRLIYFSYDVKMKEKGDIPEGYSVSREKKERFSLILESASTNQTSMYLCASSPTGGEVGETQYFGPGTRLLVL.

V usage is TRBV3-1 (or the pseudogene TRBV3-2) and J usage is TRBJ2-1; 9 nucleotides agree with TRBD2. V was clipped by 3 bases and J by 8 bases; unmatched bases: 8. CDR1 and CDR2 (germline): LGHDT, YNNKEL (reference sequence). The CDR3 contains 15 residues. The CDR3 loop reads CASSHPAGGADEQFF. DNA of the CDR3: TGTGCCAGCAGCCATCCAGCGGGGGGTGCGGATGAGCAGTTCTTC.

CDR3 coding DNA: TGTGCCAGCAGATGGACAGGGTGTCAGCCCCAGCATTTT. Translation gives CASRWTGCQPQHF. V is TRBV25-1 and J is TRBJ1-5, with TRBD1 matching over 8 bases. Germline CDR1 MGHDK, CDR2 SYGVNS. With 6 bases clipped from V and 6 bases from J, the junction kept 4 bases outside the gene matches. This CDR3 has 13 residues.